The rows below give T cell receptor beta chains drawn from one sample of a study of post-analysis software for immune sequencing data. TCRdb reprocessed the PCR reads with MiXCR, giving one entry per CDR3 protein. The data contain roughly 400,000 distinct CDR3 sequences, 30% to 45% of them singletons. Sequenced: blood. Receptors were obtained from a girl aged 2-9 years with multiple sclerosis. Both conserved end residues are trimmed from each CDR3.

v_call: TRBV6-5; cdr3_aa: ASSYFYRVRGANTEAF
v_call: TRBV7-8; cdr3_aa: ASSLVGGEWAKNIQY
v_call: TRBV7-2; cdr3_aa: ASSFTDWRDTQY
v_call: TRBV20-1; cdr3_aa: SASSGETRGTDTQY
v_call: TRBV18; cdr3_aa: ASSPTGIRNGYT
v_call: TRBV29-1; cdr3_aa: SAIRAGYGYT
v_call: TRBV10-3; cdr3_aa: AISEPDWYGYT
v_call: TRBV6-5; cdr3_aa: ASRPLVGEQF
v_call: TRBV29-1; cdr3_aa: SVRTNNNEQF
v_call: TRBV20-1; cdr3_aa: SARDRDRGQRDYNSPLH
v_call: TRBV5-1; cdr3_aa: ASSSPASGFSYEQY
v_call: TRBV5-1; cdr3_aa: ASSQSTGFYEQY